This T cell receptor (beta chain) is from a study of post-analysis software for immune sequencing data. Study at large: Multiple sclerosis in the patients followed relapsing-remitting, secondary progressive and progressive-relapsing courses. Study results and limitations: The F measure placed samples prepared in the same batch into strongly shared clusters. Five or six TRBV segments were more frequent in patients than controls; TRBV5-6, TRBV5-1 and TRBV20-1 belonged to this group. There was significantly lower normalized Chao1 diversity in multiple sclerosis patients than in controls.

The CDR3 covers 13 residues. Germline CDR1 is DFQATT and CDR2 is SNEGSKA (reference sequence). Points on this clonotype: Its antigen remains unidentified.

Libraries were made from TCR beta cDNA, and they carried unique molecular identifiers. MiXCR, run by TCRdb on the PCR reads, gives a single entry per CDR3 protein. The data show about 770,000 distinct CDR3 sequences, around 42% seen once. The specimen was blood. The clonotype originates from a girl aged 5-17 years with multiple sclerosis. This chain joins TRBV20-1 and TRBJ2-7; the D call may be TRBD1 or TRBD2 (5 bases each). Near its end, the DNA agrees better with TRBJ2-4, so the J call may be wrong. The CDR3 sequence: CSARGPGRDIQYF. In DNA, the CDR3 is TGCAGTGCTAGAGGGCCGGGGCGGGACATTCAGTACTTC.